The 19 T cell receptor beta chains presented below share a single source sample, sequenced in a study of beta chain features in type 1 diabetes. The study reverse transcribed the entire isolated RNA, so it sequenced expressed TCRB transcripts. Libraries were prepared by immunoSEQ multiplex PCR; TCRdb keeps only in-frame clonotypes and omits some of them. This sample has approximately 160,000 clones; 8.1% occur once, and the top ten carry 0.65%. The material sequenced was central memory CD4+ T cells from blood. The receptors come from a young man in good health.

The V call is TRBV7-2, the J call TRBJ2-3, with D tentatively TRBD1 (6 bases). The CDR3 is 15 amino acids. Germline V lookup: CDR1 SGHTA, CDR2 FQGNSA. V gave up 0 bases and J gave up 4 bases, with 11 bases separating them. The CDR3 loop reads CASSLAPGDPDTQYF. CDR3 bases: TGTGCCAGCAGCTTAGCGCCAGGGGATCCAGATACGCAGTATTTT.

In its sample, this clone was seen a few times. The rearrangement joins TRBV29-1 to TRBJ2-2, with D tentatively TRBD1 (6 bases). The CDR3 has 15 amino acids. CDR1 and CDR2 (germline): SQVTM, ANQGSEA. With 6 bases removed from V and 0 bases from J, the gap between germline ends came to 14 bases. This CDR3 reads CSVKRTETNTGELFF. CDR3 nucleotide sequence: TGCAGCGTAAAAAGGACAGAAACGAACACCGGGGAGCTGTTTTTT.

V usage is TRBV7-2 and J usage is TRBJ1-5; no reliable D call. With 4 bases removed from V and 6 bases from J, the gap between germline ends came to 10 bases. The CDR3 has 13 residues. The V gene's germline CDR1 is SGHTA and CDR2 FQGNSA. The CDR3 DNA reads as TGTGCCAGCAGCTCCGAATCGAGTCAGCCCCAGCATTTT. It encodes CASSSESSQPQHF.

The chain carries TRBV5-1 and TRBJ1-5; TRBD1 agrees at 7 bases. Germline values: CDR1 SGHRS, CDR2 YFSETQ. V dropped 0 bases and J dropped 8; count of bases not matched to a gene: 8. The CDR3 is 15 residues long. The CDR3 loop is CASSLGTGPWKPQHF. The DNA of the CDR3 is TGCGCCAGCAGCTTGGGGACAGGCCCTTGGAAGCCCCAGCATTTT.

In its sample, this clone was seen a few times. The V call is TRBV18, the J call TRBJ1-1; perhaps TRBD1 as D (6 bases). The V gene lost 5 bases and the J gene lost 2 bases, with 12 bases spanning the gap. The CDR3 covers 14 residues. The germline V gene encodes CDR1 KGHSH and CDR2 LQKENI. This CDR3 reads CASSTEDSNTEAFF. The CDR3 nucleotides are TGTGCCAGCTCAACCGAGGACAGTAACACTGAAGCTTTCTTT.

This clone was observed a few times. Other DNA sequences in this specimen translate into the identical CDR3. The V gene is TRBV6-4, the J gene TRBJ2-3; tentative D call: TRBD1 (6 bases). CDR1 is MRHNA and CDR2 is SNTAGT in the germline V gene. Trimming took 3 bases from V and 1 from J, leaving 8 bases between them. This CDR3 has 14 amino acids. In nucleotides, the CDR3 is TGTGCCAGCAGTGAACAGGGCGGCACAGATACGCAGTATTTT. Protein product: CASSEQGGTDTQYF.

This clone came up a few times. Here the CDR3 DNA reads TGTGCCAGCTGCCGCGAAATACTCACAGATACGCAGTATTTT. Protein sequence: CASCREILTDTQYF. The chain links TRBV5-6 to TRBJ2-3; D is unresolved. Between the trimmed V and J ends, which lost 7 bases and 2 bases, there was a span of 14 bases. Germline CDR1 SGHDT, CDR2 YYEEEE. The CDR3 length is 14 residues.

Many counts were recorded for this clone. V gene TRBV11-2 combines with J gene TRBJ2-1; D perhaps matches TRBD1 (5 bases). Germline V gives CDR1 SGHAT, CDR2 FQNNGV. CDR3 size: 12 residues. V was shortened by 5 bases and J by 15 bases, with 17 bases between the two germline ends. The CDR3 DNA sequence: TGTGCCAGCAGCCCCTTTGGGGCAGGGATGTTCTTC. Amino acids: CASSPFGAGMFF. Full variable domain (missing parts from reference TRBV11-2 and TRBJ2-1): EAGVAQSPRYKIIEKRQSVAFWCNPISGHATLYWYQQILGQGPKLLIQFQNNGVVDDSQLPKDRFSAERLKGVDSTLKIQPAKLEDSAVYLCASSPFGAGMFFGPGTRLTVL.

The chain recombines TRBV7-2 with TRBJ1-2; the D gene is possibly TRBD1 (6 bases). CDR3 length equals 13 residues. Germline-derived CDR1 and CDR2 are SGHTA and FQGNSA. Trimming shortened V by 6 bases and J by 8 bases, and 16 bases separated the two germline ends. The DNA of the CDR3 is TGTGCCAGCAGTCCCTCCCCAGGGGAAGGCTACACCTTC. It yields the protein CASSPSPGEGYTF.

This clone appeared many times. This sequence joins TRBV28 and TRBJ2-7; the match to TRBD1 covers 7 bases. The CDR3 runs to 16 residues. V shed 6 bases, J shed 0 bases, and the junction held 11 bases outside the gene matches. Germline-derived CDR1 and CDR2 are MDHEN and SYDVKM. The CDR3 spells CASRHAQGRGSYEQYF. Here the CDR3 DNA reads TGTGCCAGCAGACACGCACAGGGGAGAGGCTCCTACGAGCAGTACTTC. Using reference TRBV28 and TRBJ2-7 for the parts outside the CDR3, the full variable domain is DVKVTQSSRYLVKRTGEKVFLECVQDMDHENMFWYRQDPGLGLRLIYFSYDVKMKEKGDIPEGYSVSREKKERFSLILESASTNQTSMYLCASRHAQGRGSYEQYFGPGTRLTVT.

This clone was seen only a few times. V is TRBV5-4 and J is TRBJ2-7; perhaps TRBD1 as D (5 bases). This CDR3 spans 12 amino acids. The V end lost 3 bases, the J end lost 6 bases, and 10 bases lay between the germline ends. Looked up from germline, CDR1 is SGHNT and CDR2 is YYREEE (reference sequence). The CDR3 DNA follows: TGTGCCAGCAGCTCACAGGAGCGCGAGCAGTACTTC. It yields the protein CASSSQEREQYF.

The CDR3 sequence is CASSSRQGRPGEAFF. The CDR3, as DNA: TGTGCCAGCAGCTCAAGACAGGGGCGCCCCGGTGAAGCTTTCTTT. This rearrangement joins TRBV7-2 to TRBJ1-1, with 8 bases lining up with TRBD1. V lost 4 bases, J lost 7 bases, and 11 bases stayed unmatched. The germline gives CDR1 SGHTA, CDR2 FQGNSA. The CDR3 extends over 15 amino acids.

This clone was counted many times. The chain is built from TRBV4-3 and TRBJ2-3; D gene ambiguous. From germline, CDR1 is LGHNA and CDR2 YSLEER. The CDR3 sequence is 13 residues long. V gave up 1 base and J gave up 3 bases, with 5 bases separating them. CDR3 coding DNA: TGCGCCAGCAGCCAAGCAGCGACAGATACGCAGTATTTT. This codes for CASSQAATDTQYF.

CDR3 bases: TGTGCCAGCAGTTCACGAGCGGGAGGTGGGGCCAACGTCCTGACTTTC. Translation gives CASSSRAGGGANVLTF. The chain recombines TRBV27 with TRBJ2-6; 9 bases line up with TRBD2. The CDR3 loop spans 16 amino acids. V dropped 4 bases and J dropped 3; count of bases not matched to a gene: 4. Germline V gene sequence: CDR1 MNHEY, CDR2 SMNVEV (reference sequence).

This clone was counted only a few times. The chain uses TRBV2 and TRBJ1-4; unclear D gene. Trimming left V 7 bases short and J 7 bases short, with 16 bases between. The CDR3 contains 14 residues. Germline CDR1 is SNHLY and CDR2 is FYNNEI. The CDR3 DNA is TGTGCCAGCATTTCGATGGCAAGAGGTGAAAAACTGTTTTTT. Protein product: CASISMARGEKLFF.

The V and J genes are TRBV6-6 and TRBJ2-6, with D maybe TRBD1 (5 bases). V lost 5 bases and J lost 1, with 12 bases in between. The CDR3 is 16 residues long. The germline V gene has CDR1 MNHNY and CDR2 SVGAGI (reference sequence). Written as DNA, the CDR3 is TGTGCCAGCAGTAATAATCAGGGATCTGGGGCCAACGTCCTGACTTTC. Translation gives CASSNNQGSGANVLTF.

Only a few counts were recorded for this clone. The rearrangement uses TRBV5-1 and TRBJ2-2; tentative D call: TRBD1 (5 bases). This CDR3 comprises 15 residues. The V gene lost 5 bases and the J gene lost 2 bases, with 13 bases spanning the gap. Germline V CDR1 and CDR2: SGHRS, YFSETQ. CDR3 amino acids: CASSRATANTGELFF. The CDR3 DNA reads TGCGCCAGCAGTAGGGCGACAGCTAACACCGGGGAGCTGTTTTTT.

This clone was counted only a few times. The chain uses TRBV7-9 and TRBJ2-1; 10 bases are shared with TRBD2. Losses at the gene ends were 4 bases for V and 7 bases for J; bases not matched to a gene: 4. This CDR3 is built from 14 residues. In germline, CDR1 is SEHNR, CDR2 FQNEAQ (reference sequence). CDR3 amino acids: CASSSSGGGNEQFF. The DNA of the CDR3 is TGTGCCAGCAGCTCTAGCGGGGGAGGGAATGAGCAGTTCTTC.

This clone showed up just a few times. This chain links TRBV4-3 with TRBJ1-2, with D perhaps matching TRBD1 (6 bases). The germline V gene has CDR1 LGHNA and CDR2 YSLEER. Trimming cost V 1 base and J 3 bases, with 9 bases left between them. The CDR3 contains 14 residues. The CDR3 nucleotides read TGCGCCAGCAGCCAAGTCAGGGGTTACTATGGCTACACCTTC. As protein: CASSQVRGYYGYTF.